This T cell receptor (beta chain) was profiled in a study of blood T cell repertoires in COVID-19 (dated by TCRdb to about 2020). A note on the overall study: Samples from collaborators originated in the United States, Italy and Spain and spanned both the acute and convalescent phases of COVID-19. The material from the prospective study consisted of cDNA or gDNA derived from T cells, B-cell-depleted T cells, or PBMCs. Deeply sampled blood TCRbeta repertoires from subjects exposed to, actively infected with, or recovered from COVID-19 were included in the dataset. The repertoires were released in a freely available public database meant as a resource for research on the immune response to SARS-CoV-2. The samples were drawn from the first 160 participants of the ongoing ImmuneRACE study and from some 1,300 subjects provided by 6 global collaborators. A de-identified subject ID, COVID-19 status, age in years and sex were almost always included in the sample metadata. Where available, HLA class I and class II types were taken from metadata supplied by the sample provider and were not determined by assay-based typing. Study-level results and caveats: How much clinical and demographic metadata was included differed by source and by participant, and the metadata was provided uncurated.

Each collaborating institution followed its own protocols to collect whole blood in K2EDTA tubes. Collaborator samples were shipped for TCRbeta analysis as frozen whole blood, isolated PBMCs, or DNA extracted from either sample type. TCRbeta CDR3 regions were amplified from genomic DNA using the immunoSEQ Assay, a bias-controlled multiplex PCR. Under the source paper's analysis protocol: Nucleated cell counts per sample were estimated from amplification of reference gene primers within the assay. To quantify the absolute abundance of each unique TCRbeta CDR3 rearrangement, sequence reads were collapsed and filtered. For each sample, productive Simpson clonality was calculated as the square root of Simpson's diversity index across productive rearrangements. TCRdb took over this immuneACCESS table, retaining in-frame rearrangements with V and J assigned. Such tables are incomplete; in checked studies, under half of the missing clones stem from an unresolved V gene, and the remainder is unexplained. That table furnishes V, J and clone size, whereas the DNA furnished D and trimming. Recorded for this sample are tens of thousands of clones; around 76% of them occurred a single time. The top ten clones comprise approximately 15% of the sample.

As regards this clone: The clone's antigen remains unknown. Per-base quality was not reported, and no clone a single base away is much larger than it.

The germline V gene provides CDR1 SGHDN and CDR2 FVKESK. Measured from the cysteine to the phenylalanine, the CDR3 is 15 residues long. The DNA shown is the 45-base CDR3, in frame from base 1. V gives up 8 bases and J gives up 6 bases, and the segment between their germline ends measures 19 bases. The sequence was collected from a man in his 70s with active or convalescent COVID-19. Sequencing was done on a sample of peripheral blood. The chain is made from TRBV14 and TRBJ2-2, with TRBD2 perhaps the D gene, on 6 matching bases. The CDR3 protein: CASRDSGGFAGELFF. Here is the DNA: TGTGCCAGCCGGGACTCAGGAGGGTTTGCCGGGGAGCTGTTTTTT.